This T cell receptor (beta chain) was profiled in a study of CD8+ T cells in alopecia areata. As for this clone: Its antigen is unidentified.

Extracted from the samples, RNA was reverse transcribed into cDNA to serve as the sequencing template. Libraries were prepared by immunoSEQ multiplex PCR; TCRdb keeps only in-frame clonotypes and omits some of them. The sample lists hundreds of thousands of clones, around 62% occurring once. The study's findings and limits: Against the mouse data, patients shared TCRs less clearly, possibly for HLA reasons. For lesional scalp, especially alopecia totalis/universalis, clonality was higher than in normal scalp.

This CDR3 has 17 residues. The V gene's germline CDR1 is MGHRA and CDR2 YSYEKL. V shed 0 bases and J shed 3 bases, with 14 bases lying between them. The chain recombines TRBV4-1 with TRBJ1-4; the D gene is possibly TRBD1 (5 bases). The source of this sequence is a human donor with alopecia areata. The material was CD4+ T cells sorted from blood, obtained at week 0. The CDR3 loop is CASSQDGTPLPNEKLFF. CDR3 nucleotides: TGCGCCAGCAGCCAAGACGGGACTCCTCTTCCTAATGAAAAACTGTTTTTT.